This T cell receptor (beta chain) was found in a study of beta chain features in type 1 diabetes. Study-level results: Possible PCR preference for shorter templates applied equally to patients and controls. Patients showed naive, central memory and Treg TCRB repertoires that appeared more similar than those of healthy donors. TCRB CDR3s were moderately but significantly shorter in Type 1 diabetes patients in all four CD4+ subsets.

This clone was seen a few times. The target antigen is unknown. This CDR3 contains 15 residues. The V gene's germline CDR1 is MDHEN and CDR2 SYDVKM. The germline V and J ends were trimmed by 4 bases and 0 bases, with 10 bases remaining between them. TCRB transcripts that were expressed got sequenced, as all of the isolated RNA had been reverse transcribed. Some clones are missing from TCRdb's copy, which holds only in-frame ones; the method was immunoSEQ multiplex PCR. This table holds fewer than 300,000 clones, approximately 10% found once. The chain combines TRBV28 with TRBJ1-5, with D possibly matching TRBD1 (5 bases). The sequence derives from a man between 25 and 39 years old with type 1 diabetes. Sequenced: naive CD4+ T cells from blood. The chain's CDR3 is CASSYGGNSNQPQHF. The CDR3, as DNA: TGTGCCAGCAGTTACGGGGGAAATAGCAATCAGCCCCAGCATTTT.